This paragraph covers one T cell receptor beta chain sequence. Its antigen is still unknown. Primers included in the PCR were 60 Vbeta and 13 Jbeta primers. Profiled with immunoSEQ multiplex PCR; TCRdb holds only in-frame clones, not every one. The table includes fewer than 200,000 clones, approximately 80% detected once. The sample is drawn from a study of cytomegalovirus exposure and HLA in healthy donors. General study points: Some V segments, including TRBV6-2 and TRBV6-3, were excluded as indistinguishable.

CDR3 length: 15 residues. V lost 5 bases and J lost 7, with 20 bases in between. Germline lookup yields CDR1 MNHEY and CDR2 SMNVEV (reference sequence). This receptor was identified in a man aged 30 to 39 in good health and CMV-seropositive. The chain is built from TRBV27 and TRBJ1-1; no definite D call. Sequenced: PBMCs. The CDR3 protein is CASSPEGAEKVEAFF. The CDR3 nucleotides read TGTGCCAGCAGTCCGGAGGGAGCCGAGAAAGTTGAAGCTTTCTTT.